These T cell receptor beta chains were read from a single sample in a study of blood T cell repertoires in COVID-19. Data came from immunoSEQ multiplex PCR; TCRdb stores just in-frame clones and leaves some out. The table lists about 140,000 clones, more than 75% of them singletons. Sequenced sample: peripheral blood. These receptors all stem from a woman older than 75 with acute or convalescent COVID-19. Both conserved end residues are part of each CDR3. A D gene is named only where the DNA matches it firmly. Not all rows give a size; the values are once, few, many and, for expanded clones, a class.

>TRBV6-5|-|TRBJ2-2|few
TGTGCCAGCAGTCAGGTCCGGGAGCTGTTTTTT
CASSQVRELFF
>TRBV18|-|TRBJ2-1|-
TGTGCCAGCTCACCACTTTCCAGCTCCTACAATGAGCAGTTCTTC
CASSPLSSSYNEQFF
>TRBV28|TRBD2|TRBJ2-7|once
TGTGCCAGCAGTTTAAGTCTAGCGGGCTACTACGAGCAGTACTTC
CASSLSLAGYYEQYF
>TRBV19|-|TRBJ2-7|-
TGTGCCAGTAGTATAGATAACAGGAGGGGCGAGCAGTACTTC
CASSIDNRRGEQYF
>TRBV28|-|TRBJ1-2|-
TGTGCCAGCAGTCCTACTCATCCCTATGGCTACACCTTC
CASSPTHPYGYTF
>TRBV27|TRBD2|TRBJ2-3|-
TGTGCCAGCAGCCCCCTAGCGGGGCCCCGCGATACGCAGTATTTT
CASSPLAGPRDTQYF
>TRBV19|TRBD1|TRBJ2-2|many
TGTGCCAGTAGTAACCCCCCAAGACAGGGTTCCACCGGGGAGCTGTTTTTT
CASSNPPRQGSTGELFF
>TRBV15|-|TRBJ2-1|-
TGTGCCACCAGCGACAGAGACAATGAGCAGTTCTTC
CATSDRDNEQFF
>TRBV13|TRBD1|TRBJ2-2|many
TGTGCCAGCAGCCGACTTCGCTTTACGCAGGGGGCCCGGGAGCTGTTTTTT
CASSRLRFTQGARELFF
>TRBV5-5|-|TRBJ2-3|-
TGTGCCAGCAGCCACAGACGGCTCTCCAGAACAGATACGCAGTATTTT
CASSHRRLSRTDTQYF
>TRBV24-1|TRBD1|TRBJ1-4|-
TGTGCCACCAGTGATTCCGGGACAGGGAATGAAAAACTGTTTTTT
CATSDSGTGNEKLFF
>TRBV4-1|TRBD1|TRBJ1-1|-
TGCGCCAGCAGCCATCAGACAGGGCAGAACACTGAAGCTTTCTTT
CASSHQTGQNTEAFF
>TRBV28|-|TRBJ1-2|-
TGTGCCAGCAGTTTAGGTACCAGGGGATCCGGTGGCTACACCTTC
CASSLGTRGSGGYTF
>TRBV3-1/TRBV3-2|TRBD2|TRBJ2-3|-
TGTGCCAGCACCCTGGGGGGGGGAGCAGATACGCAGTATTTT
CASTLGGGADTQYF
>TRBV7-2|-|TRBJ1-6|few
TGTGCCAGCAGCCCGACAGCAAATTCACCCCTCCACTTT
CASSPTANSPLHF
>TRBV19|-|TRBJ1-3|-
TGTGCCAGTAGGCTAGCGGGTTCTGGAAACACCATATATTTT
CASRLAGSGNTIYF
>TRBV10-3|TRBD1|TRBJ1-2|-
TGTGCCATCAGTGAGCCGGGCGACAGGGGATATGGCTACACCTTC
CAISEPGDRGYGYTF